This T cell receptor (beta chain) was sequenced for a study of T cell responses to AZD1222 COVID-19 vaccine (dated by TCRdb to about 2021). In the study overall: TCR sequencing was performed for 230 to 250 trial participants, of whom approximately 200 were given two doses of AZD1222 and some 26 were given two doses of MenACWY control vaccine. Trial participants were enrolled into age subgroups of 18-55, 56-69 and 70-plus years, which contained roughly 150, 30 and 60 TCR-sequenced participants, respectively.

The paper's findings and limits, for the study overall: In the small 56-69-year group, the increase in depth fell short of significance, most likely because of low power. Because no day 14 peak-response samples were available, repertoires were characterized only after the peak T cell response. After two AZD1222 doses, both the breadth and the depth of spike-specific TCRs were significantly higher than at day 0 and than in MenACWY recipients. Participants were mostly white British and included more females than males, and it was suggested by the authors that clonal diversity may have been underestimated. Conclusions about previously exposed vaccinees are limited because only five to seven AZD1222 recipients were SARS-CoV-2 seropositive at baseline. CD4 TCRs associated with the vaccine covered the entire spike protein, and the dominant responses were in regions 160-218 and 743-854. Epitopes outside the regions mutated in the B.1.351 and B.1.1.7 variants were reportedly recognized by nearly half of the unique spike-specific TCRs.

On this clone itself: Its antigen is currently not known. No much larger clone is present one base from it, and per-base qualities are unavailable.

The time point label here, explained by the study, means: about 28 days (+/-7) after the second vaccine dose. AZD1222 recipients given second doses at about 4 weeks or at about 12 weeks were pooled, since spike-specific TCR depth and breadth were not found to differ between the two schedules. Samples from vaccinated people were obtained from the UK trials COV001 and COV002, which included a single-blind randomized controlled phase 2/3 trial of AZD1222 (ChAdOx1 nCoV-19) in healthy adults. Trial participant PBMC samples were collected at day 0 and day 28 after the second dose for TCRbeta chain sequencing. The CDR3 regions of human TCRbeta chains were analyzed by immunosequencing. The original pipeline was this. Repertoire TCRs were checked for matches against a reference library of SARS-CoV-2-specific TCRs that had been generated using the MIRA antigen-specificity platform. Breadth was defined as the fraction of unique TCRs that were SARS-CoV-2-associated, and depth was defined as the fraction of total T cells that were SARS-CoV-2-associated. Using the MIRA data, every spike-specific TCR was mapped to the spike region that the TCR reacted to and assigned to either a CD4 or a CD8 class. Log10-transformed breadth and depth values were compared by one-way ANOVA with Sidak's multiple comparisons tests. TCRdb provides this immuneACCESS table in a form limited to in-frame rearrangements. Some clones are lacking; in checked studies, under half of them reflect an unresolved V gene, and why the rest are absent is not known. Clone size and the V and J calls come from that table; the DNA yielded D and trimming. The sample data list about 100,000 clones, and around 87% of these were observed just once. The ten largest clones capture approximately 10% of the sample.

The TCR sequence derives from an adult who received the AZD1222 COVID-19 vaccine. The sequencing here drew on peripheral blood, taken 28 days after the second AZD1222 dose.

The sequence in DNA is TGCGCCAGCAGCCCCCGACAGGGATCCACTGAAGCTTTCTTT. It codes for CASSPRQGSTEAFF. This receptor chain uses TRBV5-1 and TRBJ1-1; the junction holds 7 bases that match TRBD1. The CDR3 covers 14 residues, taking in both the cysteine and the phenylalanine. The kept DNA is CDR3 alone, 42 bases in frame from the first base. After removal of 4 bases from V and 4 bases from J, the junction retains 7 bases not matched to a gene. For CDR1 and CDR2, the germline V gene lists SGHRS and YFSETQ.